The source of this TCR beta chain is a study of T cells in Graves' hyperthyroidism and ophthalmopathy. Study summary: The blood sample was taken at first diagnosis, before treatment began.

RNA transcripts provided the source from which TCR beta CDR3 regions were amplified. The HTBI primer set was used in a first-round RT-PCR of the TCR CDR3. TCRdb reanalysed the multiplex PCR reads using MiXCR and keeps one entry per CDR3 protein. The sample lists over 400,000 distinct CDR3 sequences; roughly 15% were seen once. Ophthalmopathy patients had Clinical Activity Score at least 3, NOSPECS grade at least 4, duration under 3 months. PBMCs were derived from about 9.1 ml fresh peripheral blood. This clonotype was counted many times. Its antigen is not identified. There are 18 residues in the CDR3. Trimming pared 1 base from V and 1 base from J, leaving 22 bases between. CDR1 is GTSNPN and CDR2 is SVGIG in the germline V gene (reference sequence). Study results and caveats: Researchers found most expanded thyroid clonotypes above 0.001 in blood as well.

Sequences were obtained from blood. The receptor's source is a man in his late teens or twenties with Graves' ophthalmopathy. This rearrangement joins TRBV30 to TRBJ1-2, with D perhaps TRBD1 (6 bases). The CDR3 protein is CAWSARRGGSAVNYGYTF. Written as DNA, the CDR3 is TGTGCCTGGAGTGCCCGCAGGGGAGGTTCAGCGGTTAACTATGGCTACACCTTC.